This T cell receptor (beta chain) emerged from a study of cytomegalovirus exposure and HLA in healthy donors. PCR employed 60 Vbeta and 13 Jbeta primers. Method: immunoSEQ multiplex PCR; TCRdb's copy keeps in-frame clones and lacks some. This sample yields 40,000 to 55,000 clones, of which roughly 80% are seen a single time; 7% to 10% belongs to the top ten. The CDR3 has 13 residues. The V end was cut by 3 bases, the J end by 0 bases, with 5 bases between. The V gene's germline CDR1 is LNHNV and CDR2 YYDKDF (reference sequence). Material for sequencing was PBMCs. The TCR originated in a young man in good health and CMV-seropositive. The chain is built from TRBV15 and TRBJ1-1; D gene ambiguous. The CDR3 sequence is CATSRGMNTEAFF. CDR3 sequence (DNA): TGTGCCACCAGCAGGGGCATGAACACTGAAGCTTTCTTT.